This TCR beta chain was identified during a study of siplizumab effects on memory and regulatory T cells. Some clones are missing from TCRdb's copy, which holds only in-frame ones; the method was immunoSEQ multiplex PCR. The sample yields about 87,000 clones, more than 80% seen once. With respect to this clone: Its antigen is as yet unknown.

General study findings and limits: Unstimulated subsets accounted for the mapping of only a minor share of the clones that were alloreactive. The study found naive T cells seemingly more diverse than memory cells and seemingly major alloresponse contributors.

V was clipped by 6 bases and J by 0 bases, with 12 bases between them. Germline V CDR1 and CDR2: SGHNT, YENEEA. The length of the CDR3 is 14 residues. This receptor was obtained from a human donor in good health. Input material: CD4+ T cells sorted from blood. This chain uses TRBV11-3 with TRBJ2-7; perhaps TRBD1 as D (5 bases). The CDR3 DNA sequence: TGTGCCAGCAGTGCAGGGATTAGCTCCTACGAGCAGTACTTC. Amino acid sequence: CASSAGISSYEQYF.